These T cell receptor beta chains were read from a single sample in a study of blood T cell repertoires in COVID-19. Assay: immunoSEQ multiplex PCR; the TCRdb copy retains only in-frame clones and omits some. The sample consists of some 120,000 clones, approximately 84% of them appearing once. The sequencing input was peripheral blood. These TCRs come from an older man with active or convalescent COVID-19. Each CDR3 is given with its conserved first and last residue.

J gene,V gene,CDR3 protein
TRBJ2-1,TRBV19,CASSIGVWALSYNEQFF
TRBJ2-7,TRBV21-1,CASSKGGRGSPCEQYF
TRBJ1-1,TRBV4-3,CASSQGQVNTEAFF
TRBJ1-5,TRBV7-2,CASSLEFPRVPQHF
TRBJ1-4,TRBV30,CAWSADRGHEKLFF
TRBJ2-1,TRBV6-2/TRBV6-3,CASSYPAGNGNEQFF
TRBJ1-3,TRBV30,CAWSTGQAPGNTIYF
TRBJ2-7,TRBV28,CAISDRWGSSYEQYF
TRBJ2-5,TRBV9,CASSPAGETQYF
TRBJ2-7,TRBV6-5,CASTLNRGSSYEQYF
TRBJ1-2,TRBV18,CASSPGQGPNYGYTF
TRBJ1-4,TRBV7-2,CASSPSGQLRGKLFF
TRBJ2-7,TRBV19,CASSIRPGTGSYEQYF
TRBJ1-6,TRBV5-6,CASNTREVNSPLHF
TRBJ1-3,TRBV24-1,CATSGVRDRSSGNTIYF
TRBJ1-3,TRBV30,CAWRTGSFGNTIYF
TRBJ2-3,TRBV2,CASSTERSTDTQYF
TRBJ1-6,TRBV5-6,CASSFRQGAGSPLHF
TRBJ1-3,TRBV10-3,CAISEREGNTIYF
TRBJ1-2,TRBV28,CASSFDRPTGGYTF
TRBJ1-5,TRBV30,CAWGQGIDNQPQHF
TRBJ2-1,TRBV2,CASNPTSGGRNNEQFF
TRBJ2-3,TRBV5-1,CASSPSGGFSTDTQYF
TRBJ1-2,TRBV7-9,CASSLQGNYGYTF
TRBJ2-7,TRBV29-1,CSVAGLNLDEQYF
TRBJ2-2,TRBV29-1,CSVAGAGRGLLSTGELFF
TRBJ2-1,TRBV9,CASSVGLAGPTNEQFF
TRBJ2-6,TRBV20-1,CSASAQSGANVLTF
TRBJ1-1,TRBV7-9,CASSAAGANTEAFF
TRBJ1-3,TRBV18,CASSPAGSGNTIYF
TRBJ2-7,TRBV11-3,CASGTGSYEQYF
TRBJ1-5,TRBV6-5,CASAGLSNQPQHF
TRBJ1-1,TRBV7-6,CASSLEVVRGPEAFF
TRBJ1-5,TRBV6-5,CASSNRGSNQPQHF
TRBJ1-2,TRBV7-9,CASSLPRQANFPNYGYTF
TRBJ1-1,TRBV19,CASEQNTEAFF
TRBJ1-1,TRBV11-2,CASSLAQYTEAFF
TRBJ1-1,TRBV14,CASSQVAGVSEAFF
TRBJ2-3,TRBV25-1,CASSDRGLTSGTDTQYF
TRBJ1-1,TRBV5-4,CASSPGQGHTEAFF
TRBJ2-5,TRBV5-7,CASTTWETQYF
TRBJ2-5,TRBV5-8,CASSTGQGAKEETQYF
TRBJ2-7,TRBV4-3,CASSQEREFYYEQYF
TRBJ2-7,TRBV9,CASSATSGGAWEQYF
TRBJ2-3,TRBV9,CASSGGSFTQYF
TRBJ2-3,TRBV19,CASSITGTDTQYF
TRBJ2-7,TRBV20-1,CSASLGSAFYEQYF
TRBJ2-1,TRBV27,CASRRLTRDEQFF
TRBJ2-3,TRBV19,CASSPRPGTGSHTQYF
TRBJ2-5,TRBV4-2,CASSQAGAEETQYF
TRBJ2-2,TRBV7-6,CASSQRQGGNTGELFF